Included here is one TCR beta chain sequence, with context. V dropped 4 bases and J dropped 2 bases, with 10 bases sitting between them. This CDR3 spans 14 amino acids. Germline CDR1 is LNHDA and CDR2 is SQIVND (reference sequence). Flow cytometry had shown expanded CD8+CD57+ cells in the patients chosen for sequencing. This specimen belongs to a study of CD8+CD57+ T cells in acquired aplastic anemia. Profiling of TCR beta VDJ combinations and CDR3 sequences used genomic DNA as template. TCRdb reprocessed the reads via MiXCR and lists one record per CDR3 protein. The top ten clones hold about 20% of a sample with around 200,000 distinct CDR3 sequences, almost 50% of them seen once.

The chain joins TRBV19 to TRBJ2-3; the D gene is possibly TRBD2 (6 bases). This TCR derives from a human donor with aplastic anemia. The sample taken for sequencing was sorted CD4+, CD8+, or CD8+CD57+ T cells (not recorded which) from PBMCs. The CDR3 loop is CASSSGVVTDTQYF. CDR3 DNA: TGTGCCAGTAGTAGCGGGGTGGTCACAGATACGCAGTATTTT.